One TCR beta chain is described in this entry. The antigen is undetermined. V was cut by 4 bases and J by 2 bases, with 12 bases left in between. Germline V lookup: CDR1 SGHTA, CDR2 FQGTGA. The CDR3 loop spans 15 amino acids. The data stem from a study of identical twins. Study-wide points: Fewer insertions marked abundant cord blood beta clonotypes; young adult naive trended weakly, memory not at all. Conclusions relied on cross-sectional statistical analysis, not following the same donors. Models predicted less out-of-frame TCR alpha sharing in monozygotic twins than was found.

TCRdb ran MiXCR on the 5' RACE reads and lists one entry per CDR3 protein. This sample yields some 570,000 distinct CDR3 sequences, of which 20% to 25% are seen a single time; approximately 0.49% belongs to the top ten. The same sample was also used in a study of yellow fever vaccine responses in identical twins.

The sequence was collected from a woman aged 18 to 35 in good health. The V call is TRBV7-3, the J call TRBJ2-1; possibly TRBD1 for D (5 bases). Sequencing was carried out using CD4+ T cells sorted from blood. In DNA, the CDR3 is TGTGCCAGCAGCTCTCGCGTGGGGCCCTACAATGAGCAGTTCTTC. Residues: CASSSRVGPYNEQFF.